The present T cell receptor (beta chain) was sequenced within a study of cytomegalovirus exposure and HLA in healthy donors. From germline, CDR1 is SEHNR and CDR2 FQNEAQ (reference sequence). With V trimmed by 1 base and J by 3 bases, 3 bases remained unmatched. The CDR3 has 16 residues. Both 60 Vbeta primers and 13 Jbeta primers went into the PCR. Assay used: immunoSEQ multiplex PCR; TCRdb lists only in-frame clones, some missing. The sample lists about 160,000 clones; about four fifths were seen once. Each donor was healthy, and each was a bone marrow donor. This TCR came from a man aged 45-65 years in good health and CMV-seropositive. Sequenced material: PBMCs. This chain uses TRBV7-9 with TRBJ2-1; TRBD2 aligns across 10 bases. In DNA form, the CDR3 reads TGTGCCAGCAGCTTAGTGAGCGGGGGGGGCTACAATGAGCAGTTCTTC. Translated: CASSLVSGGGYNEQFF.